This passage covers 11 T cell receptor beta chains from one sample sequenced in a study of prognosis after radiotherapy for stage I lung cancer (dated by TCRdb to about 2021). The sequencer was an Illumina HiSeq 3000. Two rounds of multiplex PCR on genomic DNA were used to amplify the TCR beta CDR3 region. In the first round of PCR, primers specific to each TRBV and TRBJ gene were used, and the primer sequences are filed in Chinese patent CN105087789A. Using fastp trimming at Q25 and MiXCR clonotype assembly, TCRdb reanalyzed the public sequencing data and kept in-frame beta chains. Entries that share a CDR3 protein sequence are merged under the most common genes and DNA. The sample table records about 26,000 distinct CDR3 sequences; about 32% of these occur just once. The ten largest clones add up to 30% to 45% of the sample. The sample in question was PBMCs, obtained before or after stereotactic body radiation therapy (not recorded which). These receptors all stem from a donor aged 50 or older with non-small cell lung cancer.

This clonotype was counted ten times or more. The V gene is TRBV5-1, the J gene TRBJ2-3; no definite D call. Germline V lookup: CDR1 SGHRS, CDR2 YFSETQ. V dropped 1 base and J dropped 2 bases, with 11 bases sitting between them. This CDR3 contains 15 residues. The DNA of the CDR3 is TGCGCCAGCAGCTTGAATAGGCAAGACACAGATACGCAGTATTTT. This encodes CASSLNRQDTDTQYF. Together with reference TRBV5-1 and TRBJ2-3, the CDR3 gives the full variable domain: KAGVTQTPRYLIKTRGQQVTLSCSPISGHRSVSWYQQTPGQGLQFLFEYFSETQRNKGNFPGRFSGRQFSNSRSEMNVSTLELGDSALYLCASSLNRQDTDTQYFGPGTRLTVL.

This chain uses TRBV5-1 with TRBJ1-4, with D perhaps matching TRBD1 (5 bases). The CDR3 runs 16 residues. The germline V gene encodes CDR1 SGHRS and CDR2 YFSETQ. V lost 4 bases and J lost 7, with 20 bases in between. The CDR3, as DNA: TGCGCCAGCAGCGGGGGGACGCTCCTTTGGGGTGAAAAACTGTTTTTT. Translation: CASSGGTLLWGEKLFF.

The chain has TRBV12-3 or TRBV12-4 and TRBJ2-3; 8 bases are shared with TRBD2. V trimming: 6 bases; J trimming: 1 base; junction bases outside the gene matches: 6. CDR3 length: 15 residues. The CDR3 DNA is TGTGCCAGCAGAAGGAGCGGGGGACGCACAGATACGCAGTATTTT. Translation gives CASRRSGGRTDTQYF.

CDR3 coding DNA: TGTGCCAGCAGTTACAGGGGTTCAAATTCACCCCTCCACTTT. This sequence encodes CASSYRGSNSPLHF. The genes are TRBV27 and TRBJ1-6, with 7 bases lining up with TRBD1. The V segment lost 4 bases and the J segment 7 bases; nucleotides outside the gene matches: 4. Per germline, CDR1 MNHEY and CDR2 SMNVEV (reference sequence). This CDR3 spans 14 amino acids.

A remark on this clonotype: A single base is all that separates this from a far larger clone, so a read error is likely. The V call is TRBV7-9, the J call TRBJ1-2; D gene uncertain. Looked up from germline, CDR1 is SEHNR and CDR2 is FQNEAQ (reference sequence). The CDR3 runs 12 residues. The CDR3 region has the DNA TGTGCCAGCAGCTTAGATACCTATGTCTACACCTTC. Amino acids: CASSLDTYVYTF.

The rearrangement joins TRBV28 to TRBJ2-6, with a possible D match to TRBD1 (5 bases). This CDR3 has 16 residues. The V end was cut by 6 bases, the J end by 5 bases, with 17 bases between. CDR1 is MDHEN and CDR2 is SYDVKM in the germline V gene. Written as DNA, the CDR3 is TGTGCCAGCAGCCCAGGTGAAGGGGCTCGGGCCAACGTCCTGACTTTC. This gives the protein CASSPGEGARANVLTF.

The chain links TRBV6-5 to TRBJ2-2; tentatively, D is TRBD1 or TRBD2 (6 bases each). The CDR3 consists of 18 residues. The V gene's germline CDR1 is MNHEY and CDR2 SVGAGI. V was clipped by 0 bases and J by 7 bases, with 21 bases between them. CDR3 bases: TGTGCCAGCAGTTACTCGCCCCTCTTGGGGGGCCGAAACGGGGAGCTGTTTTTT. It translates to CASSYSPLLGGRNGELFF.

This clonotype was seen ten or more times. The chain joins TRBV20-1 to TRBJ2-7, with 10 bases matching TRBD2. The CDR3 has 14 amino acids. Germline V lookup: CDR1 DFQATT, CDR2 SNEGSKA (reference sequence). V shed 4 bases, J shed 4 bases, and the junction held 7 bases outside the gene matches. CDR3 protein: CSATPLAGPYEQYF. The CDR3 bases are TGCAGTGCTACCCCACTAGCGGGACCTTACGAGCAGTACTTC.

V and J are TRBV6-2 or TRBV6-3 and TRBJ2-2; 8 bases are shared with TRBD2. V was pared by 6 bases and J by 2 bases, with 2 bases of the junction left unmatched. The CDR3 is made up of 14 amino acids. CDR1 and CDR2 (germline): MNHEY, SVGEGT. The CDR3 region is CASRTSGNTGELFF. The CDR3 DNA reads TGTGCCAGCAGAACTAGCGGAAACACCGGGGAGCTGTTTTTT.

This clonotype was recorded at least ten times. The chain employs TRBV11-3 and TRBJ2-2; D is possibly TRBD2 (6 bases). V gave up 5 bases and J gave up 1 base, with 14 bases separating them. This CDR3 region has 16 residues. In germline, CDR1 is SGHNT, CDR2 YENEEA. CDR3 sequence reads: CASSEITRGNTGELFF. The CDR3 nucleotides are TGTGCCAGCAGCGAAATAACGCGGGGGAACACCGGGGAGCTGTTTTTT.

Comment on this clonotype: A much bigger clone sits one base away, suggesting this may be a read error. The chain links TRBV7-9 to TRBJ1-1; a possible D gene is TRBD1 (6 bases). The CDR3 contains 14 residues. Germline V gene lookup returns CDR1 SEHNR and CDR2 FQNEAQ (reference sequence). As DNA, the CDR3 is TGTGCCAGCATCTTAGCGGGACAGAACACTGAAGCTTTCTTT. It specifies CASILAGQNTEAFF.